The sample holds a few counts of the clone carrying this TCR beta chain. The source of the sample is a study of patients and donors after allogeneic stem cell transplantation. TCRdb ran MiXCR on the RT-PCR reads and lists one entry per CDR3 protein. This sample has more than 850,000 distinct CDR3 sequences, with about a sixth found just once. The ends lost 4 bases at V and 1 base at J; junction bases unmatched: 13. Germline V lookup: CDR1 SGDLS, CDR2 YYNGEE. The CDR3 loop spans 20 amino acids. The chain links TRBV9 to TRBJ2-1; the match to TRBD2 covers 14 bases. This TCR was recovered from a human donor who was either an allogeneic HSCT recipient or a stem cell or donor lymphocyte infusion donor (not recorded which). It is not recorded whose cells these are; they may come from a transplant donor. Input material: blood, either unsorted or a sorted T cell fraction (not recorded which). The DNA for the CDR3 is TGTGCCAGCAGCCCACGGGGAGGACTAGCGGGGGGCGGGTCCTACAATGAGCAGTTCTTC. Translating it yields CASSPRGGLAGGGSYNEQFF.